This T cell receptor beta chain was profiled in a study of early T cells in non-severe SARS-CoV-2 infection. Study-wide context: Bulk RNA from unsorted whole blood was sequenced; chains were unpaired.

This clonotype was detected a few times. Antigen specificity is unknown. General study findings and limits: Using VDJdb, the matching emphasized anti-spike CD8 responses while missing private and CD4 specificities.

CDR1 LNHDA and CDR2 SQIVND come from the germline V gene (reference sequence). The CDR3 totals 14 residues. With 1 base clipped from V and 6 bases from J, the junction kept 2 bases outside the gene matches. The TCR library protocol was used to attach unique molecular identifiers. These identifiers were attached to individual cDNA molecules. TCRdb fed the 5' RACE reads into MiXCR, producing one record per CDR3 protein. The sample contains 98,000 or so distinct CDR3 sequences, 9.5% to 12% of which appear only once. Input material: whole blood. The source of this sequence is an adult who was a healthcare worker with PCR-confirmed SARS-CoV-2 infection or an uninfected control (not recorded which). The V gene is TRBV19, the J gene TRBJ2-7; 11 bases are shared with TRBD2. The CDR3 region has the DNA TGTGCCAGTAGTATAGCCGGGACTAGCGGCGAGCAGTACTTC. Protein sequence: CASSIAGTSGEQYF. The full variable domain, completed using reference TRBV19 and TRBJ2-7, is DGGITQSPKYLFRKEGQNVTLSCEQNLNHDAMYWYRQDPGQGLRLIYYSQIVNDFQKGDIAEGYSVSREKKESFPLTVTSAQKNPTAFYLCASSIAGTSGEQYFGPGTRLTVT.